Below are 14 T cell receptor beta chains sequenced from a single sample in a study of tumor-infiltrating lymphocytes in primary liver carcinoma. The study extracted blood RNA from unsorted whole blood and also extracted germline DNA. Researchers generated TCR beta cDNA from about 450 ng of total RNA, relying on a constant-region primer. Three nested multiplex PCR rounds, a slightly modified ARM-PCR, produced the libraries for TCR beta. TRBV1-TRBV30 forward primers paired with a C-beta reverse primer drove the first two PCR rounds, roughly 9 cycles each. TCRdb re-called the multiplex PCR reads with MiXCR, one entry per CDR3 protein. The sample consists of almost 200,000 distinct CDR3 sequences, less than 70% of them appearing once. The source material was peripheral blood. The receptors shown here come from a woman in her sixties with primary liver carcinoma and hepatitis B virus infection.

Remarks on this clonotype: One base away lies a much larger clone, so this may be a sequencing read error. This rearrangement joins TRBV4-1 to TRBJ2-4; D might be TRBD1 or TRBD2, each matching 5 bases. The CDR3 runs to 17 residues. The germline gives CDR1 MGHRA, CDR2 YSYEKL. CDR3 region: CASNQDRGRDRGNIQYF. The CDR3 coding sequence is TGCGCCAGCAACCAAGATCGGGGCAGGGATAGGGGAAACATTCAGTACTTC.

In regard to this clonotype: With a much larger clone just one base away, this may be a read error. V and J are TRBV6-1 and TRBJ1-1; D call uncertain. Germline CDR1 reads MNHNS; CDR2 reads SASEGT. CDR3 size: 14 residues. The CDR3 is CTSSARALDTEAFF. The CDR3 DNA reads TGTACCAGCAGTGCGAGGGCTCTGGACACTGAAGCTTTCTTT.

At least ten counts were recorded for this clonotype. CDR3: CASSLEARRPETQYF. In DNA, the CDR3 is TGTGCCAGCAGCTTGGAGGCGCGCAGACCAGAGACCCAGTACTTC. The rearrangement uses TRBV5-4 and TRBJ2-5; D call uncertain. The germline gives CDR1 SGHNT, CDR2 YYREEE (reference sequence). The V end was cut by 0 bases, the J end by 4 bases, with 13 bases between. The CDR3 totals 15 residues.

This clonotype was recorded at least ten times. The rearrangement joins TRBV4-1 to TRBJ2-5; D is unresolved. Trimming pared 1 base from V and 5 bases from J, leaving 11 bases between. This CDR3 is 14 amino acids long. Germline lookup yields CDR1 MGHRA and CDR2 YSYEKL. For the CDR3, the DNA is TGCGCCAGCAGCCAAGGATCTAGTCGGGAGACCCAGTACTTC. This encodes CASSQGSSRETQYF.

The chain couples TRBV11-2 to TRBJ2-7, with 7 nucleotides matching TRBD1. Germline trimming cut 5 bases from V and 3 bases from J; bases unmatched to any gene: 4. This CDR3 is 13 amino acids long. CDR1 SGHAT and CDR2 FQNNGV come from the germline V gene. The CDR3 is CASSPTGVYEQYF. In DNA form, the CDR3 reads TGTGCCAGCAGCCCTACAGGGGTCTACGAGCAGTACTTC.

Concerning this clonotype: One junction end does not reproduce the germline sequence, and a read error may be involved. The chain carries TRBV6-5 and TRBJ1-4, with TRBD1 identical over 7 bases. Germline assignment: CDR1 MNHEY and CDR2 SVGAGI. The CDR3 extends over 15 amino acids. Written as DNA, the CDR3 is TGTGCAAGCAGCAACACAGGGGTTACGTGGGAAAAACTGTTTTTT. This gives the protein CASSNTGVTWEKLFF.

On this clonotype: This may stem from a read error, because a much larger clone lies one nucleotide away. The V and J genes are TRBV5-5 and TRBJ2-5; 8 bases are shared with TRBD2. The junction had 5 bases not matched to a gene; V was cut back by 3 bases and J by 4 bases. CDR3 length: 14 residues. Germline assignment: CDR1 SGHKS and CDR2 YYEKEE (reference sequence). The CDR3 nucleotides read TGTGCCAGCAGCTATAGCGGGATAGTAGAGACCCAGTACTTC. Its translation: CASSYSGIVETQYF.

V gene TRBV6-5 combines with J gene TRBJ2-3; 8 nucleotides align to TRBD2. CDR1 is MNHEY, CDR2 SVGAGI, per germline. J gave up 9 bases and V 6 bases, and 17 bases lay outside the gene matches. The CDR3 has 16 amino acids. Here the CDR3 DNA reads TGTGCCAGCAGCCTATACTCTACTAGCGGCACGGACACGCAGTATTTT. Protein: CASSLYSTSGTDTQYF.

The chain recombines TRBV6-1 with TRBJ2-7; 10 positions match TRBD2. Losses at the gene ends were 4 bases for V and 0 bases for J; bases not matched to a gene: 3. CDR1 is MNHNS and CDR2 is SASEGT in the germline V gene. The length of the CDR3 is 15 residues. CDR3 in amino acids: CASSAPSGSSYEQYF. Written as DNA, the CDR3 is TGTGCCAGCAGTGCCCCTAGCGGGAGCTCCTACGAGCAGTACTTC.

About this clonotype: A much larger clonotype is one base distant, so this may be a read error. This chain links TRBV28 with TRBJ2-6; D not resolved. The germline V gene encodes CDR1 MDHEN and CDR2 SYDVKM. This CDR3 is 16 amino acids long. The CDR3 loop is CTSSTYTSSGANVLTF. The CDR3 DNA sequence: TGTACCAGCAGTACCTACACGAGCTCTGGGGCCAACGTCCTGACTTTC.

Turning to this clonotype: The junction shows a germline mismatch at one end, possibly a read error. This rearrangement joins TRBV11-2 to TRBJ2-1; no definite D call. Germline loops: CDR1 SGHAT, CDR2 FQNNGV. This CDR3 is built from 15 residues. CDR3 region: CASSLGEGIYNEQLF. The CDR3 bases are TGTGCCAGCAGCTTAGGGGAAGGGATCTACAATGAGCAATTATTC.

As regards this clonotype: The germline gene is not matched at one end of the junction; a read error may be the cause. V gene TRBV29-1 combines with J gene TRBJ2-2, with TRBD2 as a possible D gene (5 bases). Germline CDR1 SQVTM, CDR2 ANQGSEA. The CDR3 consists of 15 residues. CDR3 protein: CSVGSWGDGTGELFF. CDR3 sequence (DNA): TGCAGCGTGGGGTCGTGGGGAGACGGCACCGGGGAACTGTTTTTT.

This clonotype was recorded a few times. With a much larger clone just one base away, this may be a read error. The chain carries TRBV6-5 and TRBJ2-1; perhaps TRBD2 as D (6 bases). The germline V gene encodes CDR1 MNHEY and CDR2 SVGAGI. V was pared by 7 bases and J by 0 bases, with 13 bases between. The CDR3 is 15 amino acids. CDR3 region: CASTLDGSSYNEQFF. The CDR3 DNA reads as TGTGCCAGCACCCTCGACGGGAGCTCCTACAATGAGCAGTTCTTC.

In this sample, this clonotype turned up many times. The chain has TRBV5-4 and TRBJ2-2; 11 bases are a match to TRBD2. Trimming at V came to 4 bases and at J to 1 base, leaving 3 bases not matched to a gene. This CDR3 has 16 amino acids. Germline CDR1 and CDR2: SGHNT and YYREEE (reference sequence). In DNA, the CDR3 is TGTGCCAGCAGCATCGGGACTAGCGGGAACACCGGGGAGCTGTTTTTT. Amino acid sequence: CASSIGTSGNTGELFF.